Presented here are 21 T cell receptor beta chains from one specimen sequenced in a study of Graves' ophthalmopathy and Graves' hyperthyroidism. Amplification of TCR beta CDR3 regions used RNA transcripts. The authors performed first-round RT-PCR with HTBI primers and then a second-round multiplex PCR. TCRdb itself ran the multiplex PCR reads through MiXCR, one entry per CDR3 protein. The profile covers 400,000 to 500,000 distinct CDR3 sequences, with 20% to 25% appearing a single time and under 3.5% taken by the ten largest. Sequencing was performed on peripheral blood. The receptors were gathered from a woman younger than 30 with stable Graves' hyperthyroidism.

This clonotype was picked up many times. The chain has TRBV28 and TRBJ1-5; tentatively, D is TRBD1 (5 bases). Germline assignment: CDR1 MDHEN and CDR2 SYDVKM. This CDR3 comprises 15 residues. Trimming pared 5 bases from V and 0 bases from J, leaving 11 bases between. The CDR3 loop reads CASSPGHFSNQPQHF. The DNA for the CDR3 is TGTGCCAGCAGTCCCGGACATTTTAGCAATCAGCCCCAGCATTTT.

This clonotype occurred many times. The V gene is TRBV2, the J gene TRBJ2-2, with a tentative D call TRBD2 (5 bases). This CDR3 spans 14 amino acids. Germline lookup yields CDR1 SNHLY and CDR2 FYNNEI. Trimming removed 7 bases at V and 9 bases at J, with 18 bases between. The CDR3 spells CASTLEIASRELFF. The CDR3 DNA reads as TGTGCCAGCACCTTAGAAATAGCGAGCCGGGAGCTGTTTTTT.

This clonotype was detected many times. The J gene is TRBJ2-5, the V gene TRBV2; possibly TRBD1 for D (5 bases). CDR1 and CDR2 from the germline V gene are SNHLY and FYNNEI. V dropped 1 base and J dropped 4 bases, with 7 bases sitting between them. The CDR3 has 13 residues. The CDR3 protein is CASSEGQLETQYF. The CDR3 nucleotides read TGTGCCAGCAGTGAAGGACAGTTAGAGACCCAGTACTTC.

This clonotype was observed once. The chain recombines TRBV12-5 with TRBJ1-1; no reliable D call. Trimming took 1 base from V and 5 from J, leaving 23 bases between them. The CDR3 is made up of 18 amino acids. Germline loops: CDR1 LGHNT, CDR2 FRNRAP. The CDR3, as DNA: TGTGCTAGTGGTTTGGACCCGGGAACGGGCAGCTTGGGAACTGAAGCTTTCTTT. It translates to CASGLDPGTGSLGTEAFF. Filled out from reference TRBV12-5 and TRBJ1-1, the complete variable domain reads DARVTQTPRHKVTEMGQEVTMRCQPILGHNTVFWYRQTMMQGLELLAYFRNRAPLDDSGMPKDRFSAEMPDATLATLKIQPSEPRDSAVYFCASGLDPGTGSLGTEAFFGQGTRLTVV.

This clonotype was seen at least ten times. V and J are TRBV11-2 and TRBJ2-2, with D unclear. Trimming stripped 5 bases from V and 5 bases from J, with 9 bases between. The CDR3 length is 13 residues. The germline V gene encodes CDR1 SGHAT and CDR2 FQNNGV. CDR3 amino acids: CASSPERTGELFF. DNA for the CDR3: TGTGCCAGCAGCCCAGAACGGACCGGGGAGCTGTTTTTT.

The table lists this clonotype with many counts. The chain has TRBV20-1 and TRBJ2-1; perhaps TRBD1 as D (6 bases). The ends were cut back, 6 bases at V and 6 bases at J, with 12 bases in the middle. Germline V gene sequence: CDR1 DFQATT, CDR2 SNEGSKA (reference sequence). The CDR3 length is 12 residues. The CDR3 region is CSAFQGFNEQFF. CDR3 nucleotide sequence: TGCAGTGCGTTCCAGGGGTTCAATGAGCAGTTCTTC.

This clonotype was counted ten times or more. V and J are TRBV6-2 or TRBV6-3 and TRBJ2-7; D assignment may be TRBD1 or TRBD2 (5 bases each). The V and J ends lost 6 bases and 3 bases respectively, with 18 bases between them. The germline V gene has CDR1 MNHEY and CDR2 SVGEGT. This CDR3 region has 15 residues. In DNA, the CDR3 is TGTGCCAGCAGGCCTGTTTCCGGGACGCTCTACGAGCAGTACTTC. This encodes CASRPVSGTLYEQYF.

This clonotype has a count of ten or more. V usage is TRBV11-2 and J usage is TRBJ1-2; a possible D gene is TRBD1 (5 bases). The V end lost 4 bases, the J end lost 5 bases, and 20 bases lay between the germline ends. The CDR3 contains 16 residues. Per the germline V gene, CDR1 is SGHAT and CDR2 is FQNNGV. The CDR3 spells CASSSSRGGYGYGYTF. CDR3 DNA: TGTGCCAGCAGCTCTTCTCGGGGGGGGTATGGTTATGGCTACACCTTC.

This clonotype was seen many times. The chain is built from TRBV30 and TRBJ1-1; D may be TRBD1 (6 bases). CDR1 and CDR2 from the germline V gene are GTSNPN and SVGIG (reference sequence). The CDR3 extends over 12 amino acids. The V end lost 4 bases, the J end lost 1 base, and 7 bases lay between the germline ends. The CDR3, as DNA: TGTGCCTGGAAGGGACAGAACACTGAAGCTTTCTTT. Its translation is CAWKGQNTEAFF.

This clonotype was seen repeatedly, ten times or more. DNA of the CDR3: TGTGCCAGCACCTGGGGGGGGAGGGCCGCCAGAGAGACCCAGTACTTC. Translating gives CASTWGGRAARETQYF. The gene calls are TRBV28 and TRBJ2-5, with 7 bases matching TRBD2. CDR1 and CDR2 (germline): MDHEN, SYDVKM. V shed 7 bases and J 4 bases; nucleotides not matched to a gene: 15. This CDR3 spans 16 amino acids.

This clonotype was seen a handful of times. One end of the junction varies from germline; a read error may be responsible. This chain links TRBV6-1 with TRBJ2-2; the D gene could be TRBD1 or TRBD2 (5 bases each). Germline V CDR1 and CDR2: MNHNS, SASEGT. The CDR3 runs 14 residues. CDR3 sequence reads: CASSRTIGTGDLFF. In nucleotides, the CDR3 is TGTGCCAGCAGTCGGACAATAGGAACCGGGGATCTGTTTTTT.

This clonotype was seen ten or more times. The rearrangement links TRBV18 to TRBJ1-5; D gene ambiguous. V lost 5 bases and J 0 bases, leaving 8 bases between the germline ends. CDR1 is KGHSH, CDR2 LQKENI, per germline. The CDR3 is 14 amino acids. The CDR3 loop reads CASSVRNSNQPQHF. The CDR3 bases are TGTGCCAGCTCAGTCCGAAATAGCAATCAGCCCCAGCATTTT.

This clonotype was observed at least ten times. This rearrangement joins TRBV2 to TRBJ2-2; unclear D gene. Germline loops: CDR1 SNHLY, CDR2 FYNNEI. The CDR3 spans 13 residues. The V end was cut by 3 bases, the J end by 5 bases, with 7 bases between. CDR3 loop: CASSEGWTGELFF. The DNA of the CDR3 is TGTGCCAGCAGTGAGGGCTGGACCGGGGAGCTGTTTTTT.

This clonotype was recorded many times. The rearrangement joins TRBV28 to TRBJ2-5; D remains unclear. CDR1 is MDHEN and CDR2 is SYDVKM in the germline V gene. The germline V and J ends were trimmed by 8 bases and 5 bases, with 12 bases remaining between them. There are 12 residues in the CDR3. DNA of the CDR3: TGTGCCAGCTGCGGCCCGGCGGAGACCCAGTACTTC. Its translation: CASCGPAETQYF.

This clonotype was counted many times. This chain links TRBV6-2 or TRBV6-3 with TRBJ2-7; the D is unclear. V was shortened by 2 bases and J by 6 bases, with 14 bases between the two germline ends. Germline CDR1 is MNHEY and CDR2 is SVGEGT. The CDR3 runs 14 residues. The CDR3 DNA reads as TGTGCCAGCAGTTACGGGTTGGGCTCCGCCGAGCAGTACTTC. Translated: CASSYGLGSAEQYF.

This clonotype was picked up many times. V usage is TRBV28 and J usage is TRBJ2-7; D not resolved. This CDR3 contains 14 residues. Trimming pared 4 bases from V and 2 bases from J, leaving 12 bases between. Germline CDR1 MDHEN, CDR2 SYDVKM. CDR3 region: CASSSGEAPYEQYF. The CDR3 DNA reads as TGTGCCAGCAGTTCTGGAGAGGCCCCCTACGAGCAGTACTTC.

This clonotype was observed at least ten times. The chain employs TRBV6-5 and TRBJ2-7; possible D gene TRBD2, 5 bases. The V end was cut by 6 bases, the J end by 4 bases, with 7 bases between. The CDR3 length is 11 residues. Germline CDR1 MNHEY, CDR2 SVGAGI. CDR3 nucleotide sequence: TGTGCCAGCAGAGGAGGATACGAGCAGTACTTC. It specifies CASRGGYEQYF.

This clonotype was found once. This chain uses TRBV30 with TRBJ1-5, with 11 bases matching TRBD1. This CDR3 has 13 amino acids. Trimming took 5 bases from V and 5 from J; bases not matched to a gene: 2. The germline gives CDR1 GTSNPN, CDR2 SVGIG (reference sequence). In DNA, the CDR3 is TGTGCCTGGGGACAGGGGGCCGATCAGCCCCAGCATTTT. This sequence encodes CAWGQGADQPQHF.

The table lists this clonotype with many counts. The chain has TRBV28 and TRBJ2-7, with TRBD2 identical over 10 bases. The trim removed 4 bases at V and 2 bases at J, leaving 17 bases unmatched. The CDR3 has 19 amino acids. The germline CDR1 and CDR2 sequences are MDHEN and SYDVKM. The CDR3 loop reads CASSSPYGGTSGAPYEQYF. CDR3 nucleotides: TGTGCCAGCAGTTCGCCCTATGGGGGAACTAGCGGGGCTCCCTACGAGCAGTACTTC.

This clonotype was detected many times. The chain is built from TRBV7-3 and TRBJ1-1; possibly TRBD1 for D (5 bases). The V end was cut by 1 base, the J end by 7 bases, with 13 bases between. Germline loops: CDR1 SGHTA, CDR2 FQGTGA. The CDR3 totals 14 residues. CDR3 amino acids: CASSLSGGMGEAFF. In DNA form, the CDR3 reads TGTGCCAGCAGCTTAAGCGGGGGAATGGGTGAAGCTTTCTTT.

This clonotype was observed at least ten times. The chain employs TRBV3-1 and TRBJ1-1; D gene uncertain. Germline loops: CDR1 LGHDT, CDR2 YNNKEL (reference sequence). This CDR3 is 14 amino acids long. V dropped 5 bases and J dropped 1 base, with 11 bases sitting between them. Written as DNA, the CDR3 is TGTGCCAGCAGCTACGGGCCCAGGAACACTGAAGCTTTCTTT. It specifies CASSYGPRNTEAFF.